The 25 T cell receptor beta chains listed next were all sequenced from one sample in a study of spatial heterogeneity in lung cancer (dated by TCRdb to about 2019). Receptor libraries were prepared by 5' RACE. TCRdb shows the sequencer as NextSeq 500. TCRdb handled the public reads itself, with Q25 trimming in fastp and clone calling in MiXCR, and kept productive beta chains. When rows share a CDR3 protein, they turn into one entry using the most common DNA and genes. The sample has about 9,200 distinct CDR3 sequences on record, over 7.5% of them singletons. Jointly, the top ten make up approximately 30% of the sample. The time point label, read with the paper, signifies: sample taken at primary tumor resection. Without any cell sorting, TCR sequencing was performed on whole RNA extracted either from tumor and nontumor lung tissue or from cryopreserved PBMC samples. This specimen was PBMCs, taken at surgery. The source is a female donor with early-stage non-small cell lung cancer.

This chain connects TRBV4-2 to TRBJ1-1; D call uncertain. V gave up 2 bases and J gave up 0 bases, with 10 bases separating them. The CDR3 is 15 amino acids. Germline CDR1 reads LGHNA; CDR2 reads YNFKEQ. CDR3 coding DNA: TGTGCCAGCAGCCAACAAAGGACGGTGAACACTGAAGCTTTCTTT. Encoded protein: CASSQQRTVNTEAFF.

This clonotype has at least ten counts. The V gene is TRBV28, the J gene TRBJ1-1; maybe TRBD1 (6 bases). The CDR3 is 17 residues long. Trimming pared 4 bases from V and 0 bases from J, leaving 18 bases between. Per the germline V gene, CDR1 is MDHEN and CDR2 is SYDVKM. The CDR3 DNA follows: TGTGCCAGCAGTTCTAACAGGGCTGAATACATGAACACTGAAGCTTTCTTT. It is translated as CASSSNRAEYMNTEAFF.

This clonotype was seen at least ten times. The J gene is TRBJ2-5, the V gene TRBV29-1; D unresolved. V shed 0 bases and J shed 6 bases, with 2 bases lying between them. The CDR3 extends over 10 amino acids. The germline V gene encodes CDR1 SQVTM and CDR2 ANQGSEA. In DNA form, the CDR3 reads TGCAGCGTTGAAGACCAGACCCAGTACTTC. Translating it yields CSVEDQTQYF.

This clonotype was seen at least ten times. The chain joins TRBV10-2 to TRBJ2-3; unclear D gene. In germline, CDR1 is WSHSY, CDR2 SAAADI. V lost 2 bases to trimming and J lost 3 bases, with 12 bases between them. CDR3 length: 15 residues. CDR3 residues: CASSESTGPTDTQYF. CDR3 nucleotides: TGCGCCAGCAGTGAGAGCACCGGGCCTACAGATACGCAGTATTTT.

This clonotype was seen more than once but under ten times. This chain uses TRBV28 with TRBJ2-7; tentative D call: TRBD2 (6 bases). The CDR3 consists of 13 residues. V was pared by 6 bases and J by 0 bases, with 9 bases between. Per the germline V gene, CDR1 is MDHEN and CDR2 is SYDVKM. The CDR3 coding sequence is TGTGCCAGCAGGCCCGGGAGCTCCTACGAGCAGTACTTC. It encodes CASRPGSSYEQYF.

In its sample, this clonotype was seen many times. The chain carries TRBV6-5 and TRBJ2-5; TRBD1 aligns across 9 bases. Germline lookup yields CDR1 MNHEY and CDR2 SVGAGI. This CDR3 spans 16 amino acids. Unmatched junction bases numbered 13, after V lost 6 bases and J lost 5 bases. Written as DNA, the CDR3 is TGTGCCAGCAGAGCCCCGGGACAGGGTCGATCCGAGACCCAGTACTTC. Encoded protein: CASRAPGQGRSETQYF.

This clonotype was seen repeatedly, ten times or more. The rearrangement uses TRBV7-6 and TRBJ2-1; 9 bases match TRBD2. Germline-derived CDR1 and CDR2 are SGHVS and FNYEAQ. V gave up 5 bases and J gave up 8 bases; unmatched junction bases: 13. The CDR3 has 16 residues. CDR3 DNA sequence: TGTGCCAGCAGCGCCGGTGCTAGCGGGGACATGGATGAGCAGTTCTTC. Residues: CASSAGASGDMDEQFF.

Worth noting for this clonotype: A junction boundary mismatches the germline segment, possibly from a read error. The CDR3 coding sequence is TGTGCCACCTCACCCGATCAAGGGGATTACAATGAGCAGTTCTTC. This translates into CATSPDQGDYNEQFF. V gene TRBV18 combines with J gene TRBJ2-1; tentative D call: TRBD1 (5 bases). The CDR3 sequence is 15 residues long. CDR1 is KGHSH and CDR2 is LQKENI in the germline V gene.

Judged by abundance, this clonotype is medium-sized. The chain has TRBV5-6 and TRBJ2-1; no reliable D call. CDR3 length: 12 residues. From germline, CDR1 is SGHDT and CDR2 YYEEEE. V lost 2 bases, J lost 8 bases, and 8 bases lay in between. CDR3 sequence (DNA): TGTGCCAGCAGCTTTTGGAGCTATGAGCAGTTCTTC. The encoded protein is CASSFWSYEQFF. Together with reference TRBV5-6 and TRBJ2-1, the CDR3 gives the full variable domain: DAGVTQSPTHLIKTRGQQVTLRCSPKSGHDTVSWYQQALGQGPQFIFQYYEEEERQRGNFPDRFSGHQFPNYSSELNVNALLLGDSALYLCASSFWSYEQFFGPGTRLTVL.

This clonotype came up many times. The chain carries TRBV7-9 and TRBJ2-7; a weak D match, TRBD2 (6 bases). This CDR3 has 15 amino acids. Trimming stripped 1 base from V and 2 bases from J, with 12 bases between. In germline, CDR1 is SEHNR, CDR2 FQNEAQ (reference sequence). CDR3 amino acids: CASSLGLGGTYEQYF. CDR3 nucleotides: TGTGCCAGCAGCTTAGGGCTGGGGGGAACCTACGAGCAGTACTTC. Full variable domain (remainder filled in from reference TRBV7-9 and TRBJ2-7): DTGVSQNPRHKITKRGQNVTFRCDPISEHNRLYWYRQTLGQGPEFLTYFQNEAQLEKSRLLSDRFSAERPKGSFSTLEIQRTEQGDSAMYLCASSLGLGGTYEQYFGPGTRLTVT.

This sequence joins TRBV5-1 and TRBJ2-7; TRBD1 matches 10 bases. The CDR3 spans 15 residues. From germline, CDR1 is SGHRS and CDR2 YFSETQ. Trimming removed 0 bases from V and 1 base from J; junction bases left unmatched: 1. The CDR3 DNA follows: TGCGCCAGCAGCTTGGAGGGACAGGGGTCCTACGAGCAGTACTTC. Protein product: CASSLEGQGSYEQYF.

The V gene is TRBV13, the J gene TRBJ2-2, with 11 bases aligning to TRBD2. Germline CDR1 is PRHDT and CDR2 is FYEKMQ (reference sequence). V dropped 0 bases and J dropped 7; count of bases not matched to a gene: 10. The CDR3 length is 18 residues. The CDR3 sequence is CASSLGHRLAGMGGELFF. In nucleotides, the CDR3 is TGTGCCAGCAGCTTAGGTCACCGACTAGCGGGAATGGGCGGGGAGCTGTTTTTT.

In this sample, this clonotype turned up many times. V is TRBV5-4 and J is TRBJ2-7; 9 positions match TRBD2. CDR3 size: 14 residues. Germline CDR1 and CDR2: SGHNT and YYREEE (reference sequence). V dropped 4 bases and J dropped 1; count of bases not matched to a gene: 3. Here the CDR3 DNA reads TGTGCCAGCAGCGCGGCGGGAGGGTCCTACGAGCAGTACTTC. The encoded protein is CASSAAGGSYEQYF.

The V gene is TRBV6-5, the J gene TRBJ2-7, with D possibly matching TRBD1 (6 bases). The CDR3 spans 11 residues. Germline V gene sequence: CDR1 MNHEY, CDR2 SVGAGI. Deletions cut 5 bases from V and 8 bases from J, with 10 bases between. The CDR3 loop reads CASSQTGQQYF. The CDR3 DNA is TGTGCCAGCAGTCAGACAGGCCAGCAGTACTTC.

This clonotype was found many times. This rearrangement joins TRBV19 to TRBJ2-7; D gene uncertain. The germline gives CDR1 LNHDA, CDR2 SQIVND (reference sequence). V lost 4 bases and J 3 bases, leaving 19 bases between the germline ends. The CDR3 extends over 16 amino acids. The CDR3 reads CASSTWPDRGYYEQYF. Written as DNA, the CDR3 is TGTGCCAGTAGTACATGGCCCGACCGAGGATACTACGAGCAGTACTTC.

This clonotype appeared many times. The rearrangement uses TRBV29-1 and TRBJ1-1; D gene uncertain. The germline V gene encodes CDR1 SQVTM and CDR2 ANQGSEA. The CDR3 covers 12 residues. The ends were cut back, 5 bases at V and 3 bases at J, with 10 bases in the middle. The CDR3 sequence is CSVQSEYTEAFF. CDR3 sequence (DNA): TGCAGCGTTCAGTCAGAATACACTGAAGCTTTCTTT.

This clonotype was seen a handful of times. Just one base apart from a much larger clone, this may be a read error. The rearrangement links TRBV14 to TRBJ1-1; D ambiguous. This CDR3 comprises 16 residues. Germline assignment: CDR1 SGHDN and CDR2 FVKESK. Trimming removed 3 bases at V and 4 bases at J, with 18 bases between. CDR3 in DNA: TGTGCCAGCAGCCATTCCTCCCCAGGCGTAGGCACTGAAGCTTTCTTT. Protein product: CASSHSSPGVGTEAFF.

This clonotype was recorded many times. V is TRBV30 and J is TRBJ1-1, with no clear D. Trimming took 3 bases from V and 1 from J, leaving 9 bases between them. In germline, CDR1 is GTSNPN, CDR2 SVGIG (reference sequence). This CDR3 spans 13 amino acids. CDR3 nucleotide sequence: TGTGCCTGGAGCTGGAGAGGGAACACTGAAGCTTTCTTT. Residues: CAWSWRGNTEAFF.

In this sample, this clonotype turned up many times. The CDR3 sequence: CASSGDRVLGEQFF. The CDR3 nucleotides are TGTGCCAGCAGCGGGGACAGGGTTTTAGGCGAGCAGTTCTTC. The rearrangement uses TRBV11-2 and TRBJ2-1; 9 nucleotides agree with TRBD1. The germline V gene has CDR1 SGHAT and CDR2 FQNNGV. The CDR3 runs to 14 residues. J was trimmed by 10 bases and V by 5 bases; bases with no gene match: 9. Using reference TRBV11-2 and TRBJ2-1 for the parts outside the CDR3, the full variable domain is EAGVAQSPRYKIIEKRQSVAFWCNPISGHATLYWYQQILGQGPKLLIQFQNNGVVDDSQLPKDRFSAERLKGVDSTLKIQPAKLEDSAVYLCASSGDRVLGEQFFGPGTRLTVL.

The rearrangement uses TRBV28 and TRBJ2-1; no clear D. This CDR3 is 14 amino acids long. The germline CDR1 and CDR2 sequences are MDHEN and SYDVKM. V was cut by 5 bases and J by 6 bases, with 14 bases left in between. For the CDR3, the DNA is TGTGCCAGCAGTCCGACATACGGTGGCAATGAGCAGTTCTTC. Translated: CASSPTYGGNEQFF. The complete variable domain, with remaining parts taken from reference TRBV28 and TRBJ2-1, reads DVKVTQSSRYLVKRTGEKVFLECVQDMDHENMFWYRQDPGLGLRLIYFSYDVKMKEKGDIPEGYSVSREKKERFSLILESASTNQTSMYLCASSPTYGGNEQFFGPGTRLTVL.

This clonotype is classed as medium-sized. This chain joins TRBV28 and TRBJ1-1; no reliable D call. This CDR3 region has 14 residues. In germline, CDR1 is MDHEN, CDR2 SYDVKM. Trimming cost V 2 bases and J 2 bases, with 9 bases left between them. This CDR3 is CASSLVQANTEAFF. For the CDR3, the DNA is TGTGCCAGCAGTTTAGTCCAGGCCAACACTGAAGCTTTCTTT.

This clonotype qualifies as medium-sized. The chain recombines TRBV6-2 or TRBV6-3 with TRBJ2-1; the D is unclear. Germline CDR1 MNHEY, CDR2 SVGEGT. The CDR3 loop spans 13 amino acids. V lost 0 bases and J lost 10, with 10 bases in between. CDR3 residues: CASSYSLLVEQFF. The CDR3 bases are TGTGCCAGCAGTTACTCCCTGCTAGTGGAGCAGTTCTTC.

In this sample, this clonotype is medium-sized. V is TRBV6-6 and J is TRBJ1-4; 7 positions match TRBD1. This CDR3 spans 18 amino acids. The germline V gene has CDR1 MNHNY and CDR2 SVGAGI (reference sequence). The trim removed 6 bases at V and 0 bases at J, leaving 13 bases unmatched. The CDR3 region has the DNA TGTGCCAGCAGACCCGGGACAGATGTTGATACAACTAATGAAAAACTGTTTTTT. Translating it yields CASRPGTDVDTTNEKLFF.

The chain links TRBV6-2 or TRBV6-3 to TRBJ2-2; D is ambiguous. Germline loops: CDR1 MNHEY, CDR2 SVGEGT. The CDR3 sequence is 11 residues long. The V and J ends lost 6 bases and 2 bases respectively, with 1 base between them. CDR3: CASSNTGELFF. CDR3 coding DNA: TGTGCCAGCAGCAACACCGGGGAGCTGTTTTTT.

There are many counts of this clonotype. CDR3 DNA sequence: TGCAGCGTTGATGGTACGAGCTCTGGAAACACCATATATTTT. Encoded protein: CSVDGTSSGNTIYF. The V and J genes are TRBV29-1 and TRBJ1-3; unclear D gene. Trimming took off 3 bases at V and 0 bases at J, with 9 bases between the two ends. CDR3 length equals 14 residues. Germline loops: CDR1 SQVTM, CDR2 ANQGSEA. Drawing the rest from reference TRBV29-1 and TRBJ1-3, the complete variable domain is SAVISQKPSRDICQRGTSLTIQCQVDSQVTMMFWYRQQPGQSLTLIATANQGSEATYESGFVIDKFPISRPNLTFSTLTVSNMSPEDSSIYLCSVDGTSSGNTIYFGEGSWLTVV.